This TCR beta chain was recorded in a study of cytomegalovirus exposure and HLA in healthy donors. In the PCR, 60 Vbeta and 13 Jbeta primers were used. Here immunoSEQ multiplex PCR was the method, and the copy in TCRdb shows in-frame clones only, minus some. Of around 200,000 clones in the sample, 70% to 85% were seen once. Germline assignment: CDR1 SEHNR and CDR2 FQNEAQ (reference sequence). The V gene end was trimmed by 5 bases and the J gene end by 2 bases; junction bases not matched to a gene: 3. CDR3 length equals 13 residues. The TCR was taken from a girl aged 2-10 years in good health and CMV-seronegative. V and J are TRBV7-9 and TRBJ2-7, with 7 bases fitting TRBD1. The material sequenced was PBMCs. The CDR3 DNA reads TGTGCCAGCAGCCAGGGACAGACCTACGAGCAGTACTTC. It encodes CASSQGQTYEQYF.